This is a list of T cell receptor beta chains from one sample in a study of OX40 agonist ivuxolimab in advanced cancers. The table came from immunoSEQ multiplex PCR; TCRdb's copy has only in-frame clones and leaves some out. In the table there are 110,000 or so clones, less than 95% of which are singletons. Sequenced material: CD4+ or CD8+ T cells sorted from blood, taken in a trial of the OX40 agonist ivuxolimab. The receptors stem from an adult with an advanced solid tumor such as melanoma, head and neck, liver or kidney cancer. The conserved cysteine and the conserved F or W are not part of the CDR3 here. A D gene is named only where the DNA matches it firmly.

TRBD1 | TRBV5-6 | ASSHGGTGRTDTQY
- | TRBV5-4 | ASSHVKGLSYEQY
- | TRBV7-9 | ASSPQGVRVYGYT
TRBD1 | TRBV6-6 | ASSQQGTQPQH
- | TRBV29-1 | SVALLLTYNEQF
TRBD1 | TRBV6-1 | ASSRDRGYEQY
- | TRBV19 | ASSKGISYGYT
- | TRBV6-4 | ASSDSRVMNTEAF
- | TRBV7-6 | ASSDTLGPGQSQETQY
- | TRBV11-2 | ASRNRDHSYEQY
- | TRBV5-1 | ASSPRAAGELF
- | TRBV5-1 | ASKRTAQETQY
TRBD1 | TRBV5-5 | ASSFGTGVIQY
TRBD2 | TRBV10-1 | ASSDRTSGGPDTQY
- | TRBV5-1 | ASSLGVGTANTEAF
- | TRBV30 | AWSERLIQETQY
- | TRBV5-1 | ASSTTETTGQNTGELF
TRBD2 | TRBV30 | AWSVHSGTFQRNEQF
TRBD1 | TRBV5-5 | ASIVASRGANTEAF
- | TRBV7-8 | ASSSGRAYEQY
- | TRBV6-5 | ASRAGIDQF
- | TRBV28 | ASSLWLGDTIY
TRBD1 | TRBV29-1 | SVSGTGGFYGYT
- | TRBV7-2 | ASSFIPGSYEQY
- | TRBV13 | ASSDGPWGQY
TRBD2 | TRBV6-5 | ASSQRLAGRETQY
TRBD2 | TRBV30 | AWSVGSGVTGELF
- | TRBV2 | ASSPQRVPNIQY
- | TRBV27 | ASSLRYPTGELF
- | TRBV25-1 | ASSERGRGELF
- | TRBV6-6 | ASSNGAAYGYT
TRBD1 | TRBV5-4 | ASSLAGTGETQY
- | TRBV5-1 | ASSLADYGTNEQF
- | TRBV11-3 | ASSPTEGSTEAF
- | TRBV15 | ATRATVATNEKLF
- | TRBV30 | AWSLQGRDTGELF
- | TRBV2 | ASSDHVYEQY
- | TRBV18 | ASSKDSKAYEQY
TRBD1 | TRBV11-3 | ASSLGQGAGDGELF
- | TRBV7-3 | ASSLTAFRVQGNISSGANVLT
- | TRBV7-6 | ASSLRTGELF
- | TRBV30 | AWSVPWRASYEQY
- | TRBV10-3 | AIRQTENYGYT
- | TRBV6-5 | ASSYLVGRGNEKLF
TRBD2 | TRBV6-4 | ASSDSGLATAFSYEQY
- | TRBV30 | AWRDWRGEKLF
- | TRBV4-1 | ASSQDRRGYTEAF
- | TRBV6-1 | ASSEGARSPGETQY
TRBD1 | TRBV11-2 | ASSSGQGSNQPQH
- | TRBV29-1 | SVVLGGGDTEAF